Listed here are 32 T cell receptor beta chains from one sample, sequenced in a study of blood T cell repertoires in COVID-19. Sequencing used immunoSEQ multiplex PCR; TCRdb keeps in-frame clones, though not all of them. The data contain roughly 300,000 clones, 85% of them singletons. Sequencing was performed on PBMCs or T cells enriched from blood (not recorded which). All receptors derive from a woman in her forties or fifties who had recovered from COVID-19.

This clone was detected once. This chain joins TRBV9 and TRBJ2-7; TRBD2 matches at 9 bases. Losses at the gene ends were 2 bases for V and 4 bases for J; bases not matched to a gene: 13. Germline-derived CDR1 and CDR2 are SGDLS and YYNGEE. This CDR3 is built from 17 residues. CDR3 bases: TGTGCCAGCAGCGTCCATAGCGGGAGAGACCTCTATTACGAGCAGTACTTC. It translates to CASSVHSGRDLYYEQYF. Filled out from reference TRBV9 and TRBJ2-7, the complete variable domain reads DSGVTQTPKHLITATGQRVTLRCSPRSGDLSVYWYQQSLDQGLQFLIQYYNGEERAKGNILERFSAQQFPDLHSELNLSSLELGDSALYFCASSVHSGRDLYYEQYFGPGTRLTVT.

The chain recombines TRBV19 with TRBJ1-3, with a tentative D call TRBD1 (5 bases). Per the germline V gene, CDR1 is LNHDA and CDR2 is SQIVND (reference sequence). The CDR3 spans 14 residues. V lost 1 base to trimming and J lost 1 base, with 5 bases between them. CDR3 sequence reads: CASSIGQSGNTIYF. CDR3 nucleotide sequence: TGTGCCAGTAGTATAGGACAGTCTGGAAACACCATATATTTT.

This chain uses TRBV10-1 with TRBJ1-3; 8 bases fit TRBD1. CDR1 and CDR2 (germline): WNHNN, SYGVQD (reference sequence). With 8 bases clipped from V and 0 bases from J, the junction kept 18 bases outside the gene matches. The CDR3 extends over 19 amino acids. DNA of the CDR3: TGCGCCAGCCCTAGGGACAGGTCTCTCCTGCGCAGCTCTGGAAACACCATATATTTT. It is translated as CASPRDRSLLRSSGNTIYF.

As concerns this clone: This specimen includes other DNA sequences encoding the same CDR3. The rearrangement links TRBV5-1 to TRBJ2-2; no firm D call. Germline assignment: CDR1 SGHRS and CDR2 YFSETQ. CDR3 size: 14 residues. V was cut by 0 bases and J by 3 bases, with 6 bases left in between. The CDR3, as DNA: TGCGCCAGCAGCTTGGTCTTAGACACCGGGGAGCTGTTTTTT. Its protein product is CASSLVLDTGELFF.

The chain couples TRBV7-3 to TRBJ1-1; maybe TRBD1 (5 bases). Trimming shortened V by 4 bases and J by 4 bases, and 13 bases separated the two germline ends. The CDR3 loop spans 14 amino acids. The germline V gene encodes CDR1 SGHTA and CDR2 FQGTGA. The CDR3 coding sequence is TGTGCCAGCAGCTACGACAGACAGTCCACTGAAGCTTTCTTT. It specifies CASSYDRQSTEAFF.

The chain carries TRBV5-1 and TRBJ1-1; 10 bases align to TRBD1. V was pared by 4 bases and J by 10 bases, with 7 bases of the junction left unmatched. Germline CDR1 and CDR2: SGHRS and YFSETQ. This CDR3 spans 13 amino acids. The DNA of the CDR3 is TGCGCCAGCAGCCCTGACAGGGGGCGCCGAGCTTTCTTT. Protein: CASSPDRGRRAFF.

V and J are TRBV5-1 and TRBJ2-1; 9 nucleotides align to TRBD2. V dropped 2 bases and J dropped 10; count of bases not matched to a gene: 4. This CDR3 is built from 13 residues. CDR1 is SGHRS, CDR2 YFSETQ, per germline. Written as DNA, the CDR3 is TGCGCCAGCAGCTTCCTAGCGGGACAGGAGCAGTTCTTC. Translation: CASSFLAGQEQFF.

The V call is TRBV6-4, the J call TRBJ2-3, with a possible D match to TRBD2 (7 bases). V gave up 4 bases and J gave up 4 bases, with 12 bases separating them. The length of the CDR3 is 14 residues. Germline lookup yields CDR1 MRHNA and CDR2 SNTAGT. Here the CDR3 reads CASSVGGAADTQYF. The CDR3 bases are TGTGCCAGCAGTGTAGGGGGGGCCGCAGATACGCAGTATTTT.

The rearrangement links TRBV6-5 to TRBJ1-2; no reliable D call. V lost 6 bases and J 1 base, leaving 9 bases between the germline ends. Germline lookup yields CDR1 MNHEY and CDR2 SVGAGI. The CDR3 covers 13 residues. The CDR3 sequence is CASSPHGNYGYTF. The CDR3 DNA reads TGTGCCAGCAGCCCCCACGGTAACTATGGCTACACCTTC.

V and J are TRBV19 and TRBJ1-1, with 7 positions matching TRBD1. Germline V gene data show CDR1 as LNHDA and CDR2 as SQIVND (reference sequence). This CDR3 is 15 amino acids long. V shed 5 bases and J 1 base; nucleotides not matched to a gene: 7. The CDR3 region is CASSPLDRPNTEAFF. CDR3 in DNA: TGTGCCAGTAGTCCGCTGGACAGGCCGAACACTGAAGCTTTCTTT.

The genes are TRBV30 and TRBJ1-5; perhaps TRBD1 as D (6 bases). The ends were cut back, 2 bases at V and 7 bases at J, with 18 bases in the middle. The CDR3 runs to 15 residues. CDR1 GTSNPN and CDR2 SVGIG come from the germline V gene (reference sequence). CDR3: CAWSPRGGLGQPQHF. The CDR3 DNA reads as TGTGCCTGGAGTCCACGCGGGGGGCTGGGACAGCCCCAGCATTTT.

V and J are TRBV5-6 and TRBJ2-7; D is perhaps TRBD2 (5 bases). Trimming removed 0 bases from V and 2 bases from J, with 15 bases in between. CDR1 and CDR2 from the germline V gene are SGHDT and YYEEEE. The CDR3 length is 16 residues. The DNA of the CDR3 is TGTGCCAGCAGCTTGGGGACCCTGGGAGAAACCTACGAGCAGTACTTC. This gives the protein CASSLGTLGETYEQYF.

This clone was observed a few times. The sample carries other DNA sequences with the same CDR3. The J gene is TRBJ1-6, the V gene TRBV6-1; 7 bases map to TRBD1. The CDR3 has 16 residues. V was clipped by 0 bases and J by 7 bases; unmatched bases: 6. The germline V gene encodes CDR1 MNHNS and CDR2 SASEGT. The CDR3 nucleotides read TGTGCCAGCAGTGAAGCAGGGGGCGCGCGGAATTCACCCCTCCACTTT. Amino acid sequence: CASSEAGGARNSPLHF.

This clone came up once. The V and J genes are TRBV5-1 and TRBJ1-2; D is ambiguous. Germline V gives CDR1 SGHRS, CDR2 YFSETQ. With 0 bases removed from V and 7 bases from J, the gap between germline ends came to 10 bases. The CDR3 consists of 13 residues. CDR3 in amino acids: CASSLAGSAGYTF. The CDR3 DNA is TGCGCCAGCAGCTTGGCGGGTTCTGCTGGCTACACCTTC.

Only one count was recorded for this clone. V gene TRBV7-9 combines with J gene TRBJ2-3, with 9 nucleotides matching TRBD1. Per the germline V gene, CDR1 is SEHNR and CDR2 is FQNEAQ (reference sequence). This CDR3 is built from 15 residues. V was pared by 4 bases and J by 4 bases, with 6 bases of the junction left unmatched. The CDR3 DNA reads as TGTGCCAGCAGCTCCGGGACAGGGTTGTCAGATACGCAGTATTTT. It specifies CASSSGTGLSDTQYF. Supplemented by reference TRBV7-9 and TRBJ2-3, the full variable domain reads DTGVSQNPRHKITKRGQNVTFRCDPISEHNRLYWYRQTLGQGPEFLTYFQNEAQLEKSRLLSDRFSAERPKGSFSTLEIQRTEQGDSAMYLCASSSGTGLSDTQYFGPGTRLTVL.

The V gene is TRBV5-1, the J gene TRBJ2-7, with 7 nucleotides matching TRBD1. V trimming: 4 bases; J trimming: 2 bases; junction bases outside the gene matches: 9. The germline V gene encodes CDR1 SGHRS and CDR2 YFSETQ. The CDR3 sequence is 15 residues long. The CDR3: CASSPRDSQTYEQYF. CDR3 DNA sequence: TGCGCCAGCAGCCCCAGGGACAGCCAGACCTACGAGCAGTACTTC.

The chain combines TRBV14 with TRBJ2-2; TRBD2 is a possible D gene (6 bases). The germline gives CDR1 SGHDN, CDR2 FVKESK. With 1 base removed from V and 4 bases from J, the gap between germline ends came to 10 bases. The length of the CDR3 is 15 residues. CDR3: CASSQGAGTTGELFF. CDR3 DNA sequence: TGTGCCAGCAGCCAAGGGGCGGGAACCACCGGGGAGCTGTTTTTT.

The chain carries TRBV10-3 and TRBJ1-3; no firm D call. The CDR3 length is 17 residues. V lost 2 bases to trimming and J lost 7 bases, with 21 bases between them. Per germline, CDR1 ENHRY and CDR2 SYGVKD. As DNA, the CDR3 is TGTGCCATCAGTGAGGCTTCCTCGGTCGGGGAGCGGAACACCATATATTTT. Residues: CAISEASSVGERNTIYF.

This clone turned up a few times. V usage is TRBV30 and J usage is TRBJ1-2; D gene unclear. The CDR3 has 12 residues. V was clipped by 1 base and J by 7 bases, with 10 bases between them. In germline, CDR1 is GTSNPN, CDR2 SVGIG (reference sequence). The CDR3 DNA reads TGTGCCTGGAGTGGATACCGTAGTGGCTACACCTTC. Its protein is CAWSGYRSGYTF.

The CDR3 DNA reads as TGTGCCAAAAAACAGGTAATACATAATTCACCCCTCCACTTT. Translated, it gives CAKKQVIHNSPLHF. The chain couples TRBV19 to TRBJ1-6; a possible D gene is TRBD1 (5 bases). Germline lookup yields CDR1 LNHDA and CDR2 SQIVND (reference sequence). Trimming removed 10 bases from V and 5 bases from J, with 15 bases in between. The CDR3 runs to 14 residues.

J is TRBJ1-1 and V is TRBV29-1, with a possible D match to TRBD1 (6 bases). Trimming stripped 6 bases from V and 0 bases from J, with 17 bases between. CDR1 is SQVTM, CDR2 ANQGSEA, per germline. The CDR3 sequence is 15 residues long. The CDR3 is CSVGGGRFMNTEAFF. The CDR3 nucleotides are TGCAGCGTAGGGGGTGGGCGCTTCATGAACACTGAAGCTTTCTTT. Based on the CDR3 plus reference TRBV29-1 and TRBJ1-1, the full variable domain is SAVISQKPSRDICQRGTSLTIQCQVDSQVTMMFWYRQQPGQSLTLIATANQGSEATYESGFVIDKFPISRPNLTFSTLTVSNMSPEDSSIYLCSVGGGRFMNTEAFFGQGTRLTVV.

The V call is TRBV5-6, the J call TRBJ2-1; 8 bases agree with TRBD1. Trimming at V came to 4 bases and at J to 4 bases, leaving 4 bases not matched to a gene. From germline, CDR1 is SGHDT and CDR2 YYEEEE. This CDR3 region has 14 residues. The CDR3 DNA follows: TGTGCCAGCAGCCCGGGACAGGTGTACAATGAGCAGTTCTTC. This sequence encodes CASSPGQVYNEQFF.

In regard to this clone: An end of the junction does not agree with germline; a read error may underlie this. V gene TRBV11-3 combines with J gene TRBJ2-7; possible D gene TRBD2, 6 bases. The germline gives CDR1 SGHNT, CDR2 YENEEA. CDR3 length equals 13 residues. DNA for the CDR3: TGTGCCACCAGCTTTCGCCGGGACTCCGAGCAGTACTTC. It is translated as CATSFRRDSEQYF.

V usage is TRBV11-2 and J usage is TRBJ1-6; 9 nucleotides agree with TRBD1. After removal of 5 bases from V and 7 bases from J, the junction contained 6 bases not matched to a gene. The CDR3 covers 15 residues. CDR1 and CDR2 (germline): SGHAT, FQNNGV. The CDR3 sequence: CASSPRTGDNSPLHF. CDR3 DNA sequence: TGTGCCAGCAGCCCTAGGACAGGGGACAATTCACCCCTCCACTTT.

The chain uses TRBV19 and TRBJ2-2, with D perhaps TRBD1 (6 bases). From germline, CDR1 is LNHDA and CDR2 SQIVND (reference sequence). The CDR3 loop spans 15 amino acids. The V gene lost 4 bases and the J gene lost 4 bases, with 13 bases spanning the gap. CDR3 sequence reads: CASSNQGSVTGELFF. The CDR3 region has the DNA TGTGCCAGTAGTAATCAGGGGTCGGTCACCGGGGAGCTGTTTTTT.

The chain combines TRBV18 with TRBJ1-1, with a weak D call TRBD1 (5 bases). The CDR3 runs to 15 residues. The germline V gene encodes CDR1 KGHSH and CDR2 LQKENI. The V end was cut by 3 bases, the J end by 0 bases, with 11 bases between. The CDR3 bases are TGTGCCAGCTCACCCGACAGACGGATGAACACTGAAGCTTTCTTT. Protein sequence: CASSPDRRMNTEAFF. The complete variable domain, with remaining parts taken from reference TRBV18 and TRBJ1-1, reads NAGVMQNPRHLVRRRGQEARLRCSPMKGHSHVYWYRQLPEEGLKFMVYLQKENIIDESGMPKERFSAEFPKEGPSILRIQQVVRGDSAAYFCASSPDRRMNTEAFFGQGTRLTVV.

With regard to this clone: Distinct nucleotide sequences in the sample also encode this CDR3. This rearrangement joins TRBV5-1 to TRBJ2-7; no clear D gene. Germline CDR1 reads SGHRS; CDR2 reads YFSETQ. Trimming removed 1 base at V and 3 bases at J, with 5 bases between. The CDR3 consists of 12 residues. DNA for the CDR3: TGCGCCAGCAGCTTGTCAGGCTACGAGCAGTACTTC. Translating gives CASSLSGYEQYF.

The chain has TRBV5-4 and TRBJ1-1; D is ambiguous. The ends were cut back, 2 bases at V and 2 bases at J, with 7 bases in the middle. Germline CDR1 SGHNT, CDR2 YYREEE (reference sequence). CDR3 size: 13 residues. The CDR3 DNA sequence: TGTGCCAGCAGCTTAACAGTCAACACTGAAGCTTTCTTT. This sequence encodes CASSLTVNTEAFF.

CDR3 bases: TGTGCCAGCTCACCATCTAATGCCAACTATGGCTACACCTTC. This codes for CASSPSNANYGYTF. V is TRBV18 and J is TRBJ1-2; unclear D gene. Germline V lookup: CDR1 KGHSH, CDR2 LQKENI. V lost 2 bases and J lost 2, with 9 bases in between. The CDR3 sequence is 14 residues long. The variable domain in full, completed from reference TRBV18 and TRBJ1-2, reads NAGVMQNPRHLVRRRGQEARLRCSPMKGHSHVYWYRQLPEEGLKFMVYLQKENIIDESGMPKERFSAEFPKEGPSILRIQQVVRGDSAAYFCASSPSNANYGYTFGSGTRLTVV.

The chain combines TRBV7-9 with TRBJ2-1; a possible D gene is TRBD2 (6 bases). Germline V gives CDR1 SEHNR, CDR2 FQNEAQ (reference sequence). V was trimmed by 8 bases and J by 8 bases, leaving 19 bases between them. The CDR3 length is 14 residues. The CDR3 region has the DNA TGTGCCAGCTCATTCCGGGACTTCATCGATGAGCAGTTCTTC. Translated: CASSFRDFIDEQFF. Complete variable domain (other parts from reference TRBV7-9 and TRBJ2-1): DTGVSQNPRHKITKRGQNVTFRCDPISEHNRLYWYRQTLGQGPEFLTYFQNEAQLEKSRLLSDRFSAERPKGSFSTLEIQRTEQGDSAMYLCASSFRDFIDEQFFGPGTRLTVL.

V usage is TRBV9 and J usage is TRBJ2-3; weak D call: TRBD1 (6 bases). The germline CDR1 and CDR2 sequences are SGDLS and YYNGEE. The CDR3 is made up of 15 amino acids. V was shortened by 6 bases and J by 4 bases, with 18 bases between the two germline ends. The CDR3 loop reads CASTTWSRGPDTQYF. The CDR3 DNA reads TGTGCCAGCACAACCTGGTCCAGGGGCCCAGATACGCAGTATTTT.

In its sample, this clone was seen once. The rearrangement uses TRBV18 and TRBJ1-1, with D perhaps TRBD1 (6 bases). The germline V and J ends were trimmed by 3 bases and 1 base, with 12 bases remaining between them. This CDR3 spans 15 amino acids. CDR1 and CDR2 (germline): KGHSH, LQKENI. The CDR3 nucleotides read TGTGCCAGCTCACCCCGGGTACAGGGGAACACTGAAGCTTTCTTT. Translated: CASSPRVQGNTEAFF.